The T cell receptor beta chain described here comes from a study of blood T cell repertoires in COVID-19. The CDR3 spans 16 residues. V was clipped by 2 bases and J by 7 bases; unmatched bases: 8. Germline V lookup: CDR1 KGHSH, CDR2 LQKENI. Clones were read by immunoSEQ multiplex PCR, and TCRdb kept only the in-frame ones, dropping some. The data show roughly 230,000 clones, around 80% seen once. This clonotype originated in a human donor in a cohort sampled during active COVID-19. The chain couples TRBV18 to TRBJ1-6; TRBD1 matches 7 bases. Sequenced material: peripheral blood. CDR3 DNA sequence: TGTGCCAGCTCACCATTTCCGGGACAGACCAATTCACCCCTCCACTTT. Translated, it gives CASSPFPGQTNSPLHF.